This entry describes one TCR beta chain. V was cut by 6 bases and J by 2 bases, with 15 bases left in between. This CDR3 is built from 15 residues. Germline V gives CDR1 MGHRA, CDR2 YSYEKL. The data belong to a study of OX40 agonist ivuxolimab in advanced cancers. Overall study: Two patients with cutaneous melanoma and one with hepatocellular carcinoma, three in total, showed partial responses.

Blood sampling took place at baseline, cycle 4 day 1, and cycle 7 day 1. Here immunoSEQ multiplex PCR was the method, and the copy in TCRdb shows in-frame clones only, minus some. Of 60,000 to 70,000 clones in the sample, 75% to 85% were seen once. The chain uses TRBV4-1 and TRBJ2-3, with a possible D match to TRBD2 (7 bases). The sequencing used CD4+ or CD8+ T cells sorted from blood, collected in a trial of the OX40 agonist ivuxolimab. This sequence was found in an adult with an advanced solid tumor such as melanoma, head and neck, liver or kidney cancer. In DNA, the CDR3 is TGCGCCAGCAGACTAAGGGGGGGGGCCACAGATACGCAGTATTTT. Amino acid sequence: CASRLRGGATDTQYF.